Following are 20 T cell receptor beta chains from one sample sequenced in a study of blood T cell repertoires in COVID-19. The table came from immunoSEQ multiplex PCR; TCRdb's copy has only in-frame clones and leaves some out. The sample lists about 140,000 clones, about 80% occurring once. The sequencing sample was made of peripheral blood. These receptors all come from a woman aged 60-70 years with acute or convalescent COVID-19.

This sequence joins TRBV18 and TRBJ1-1; perhaps TRBD1 as D (6 bases). CDR1 and CDR2 from the germline V gene are KGHSH and LQKENI. This CDR3 has 14 amino acids. Between the trimmed V and J ends, which lost 3 bases and 5 bases, there was a span of 13 bases. The DNA of the CDR3 is TGTGCCAGCTCACCCCAGGGGCCGGGGACTGAAGCTTTCTTT. Translation gives CASSPQGPGTEAFF. Variable domain in full (rest from reference TRBV18 and TRBJ1-1): NAGVMQNPRHLVRRRGQEARLRCSPMKGHSHVYWYRQLPEEGLKFMVYLQKENIIDESGMPKERFSAEFPKEGPSILRIQQVVRGDSAAYFCASSPQGPGTEAFFGQGTRLTVV.

This chain joins TRBV15 and TRBJ1-4, with TRBD1 as a possible D gene (5 bases). V lost 1 base to trimming and J lost 3 bases, with 9 bases between them. Germline V lookup: CDR1 LNHNV, CDR2 YYDKDF (reference sequence). This CDR3 has 15 residues. As DNA, the CDR3 is TGTGCCACCAGCAGAGCCGGGGGACCTAATGAAAAACTGTTTTTT. It yields the protein CATSRAGGPNEKLFF. Together with reference TRBV15 and TRBJ1-4, the CDR3 gives the full variable domain: DAMVIQNPRYQVTQFGKPVTLSCSQTLNHNVMYWYQQKSSQAPKLLFHYYDKDFNNEADTPDNFQSRRPNTSFCFLDIRSPGLGDTAMYLCATSRAGGPNEKLFFGSGTQLSVL.

The rearrangement joins TRBV19 to TRBJ2-1; 10 bases line up with TRBD1. Germline CDR1 is LNHDA and CDR2 is SQIVND (reference sequence). CDR3 length: 11 amino acids. Trimming cost V 8 bases and J 8 bases; bases outside gene matches: 0. CDR3 protein: CASGTGDEQFF. The CDR3 nucleotides read TGTGCCAGTGGGACAGGGGATGAGCAGTTCTTC.

The chain uses TRBV19 and TRBJ1-2; D is possibly TRBD1 (6 bases). Germline CDR1 is LNHDA and CDR2 is SQIVND (reference sequence). The CDR3 runs 15 residues. V was cut by 4 bases and J by 0 bases, with 12 bases left in between. The CDR3 nucleotides read TGTGCCAGTAGTACCGGGACACCCACTAACTATGGCTACACCTTC. Translation: CASSTGTPTNYGYTF.

The genes are TRBV3-1 (or the pseudogene TRBV3-2) and TRBJ1-3; no reliable D call. In germline, CDR1 is LGHDT, CDR2 YNNKEL (reference sequence). This CDR3 has 12 residues. Trimming stripped 4 bases from V and 10 bases from J, with 11 bases between. CDR3 nucleotide sequence: TGTGCCAGCAGCCCGGAGATCGGTACCATATATTTT. This translates into CASSPEIGTIYF.

This clone was recorded once. The chain carries TRBV11-3 and TRBJ2-7, with 10 positions matching TRBD2. Germline-derived CDR1 and CDR2 are SGHNT and YENEEA. CDR3 length: 15 amino acids. J lost 6 bases, V lost 5 bases, and 10 bases had no gene match. The CDR3 DNA is TGTGCCAGCAGCCCAGGGCCTAGCGGGAGTGGCGAGCAGTACTTC. The encoded protein is CASSPGPSGSGEQYF.

CDR3 region: CASSSSDYNEQFF. The CDR3 DNA follows: TGTGCCAGCAGTTCTAGCGATTACAATGAGCAGTTCTTC. This chain links TRBV27 with TRBJ2-1; TRBD2 might be the D (6 bases). Trimming stripped 4 bases from V and 4 bases from J, with 8 bases between. The V gene's germline CDR1 is MNHEY and CDR2 SMNVEV (reference sequence). The CDR3 sequence is 13 residues long.

This chain uses TRBV28 with TRBJ1-1, with TRBD1 matching 7 bases. Germline V gives CDR1 MDHEN, CDR2 SYDVKM. V lost 6 bases to trimming and J lost 3 bases; unmatched junction nucleotides: 4. The CDR3 is made up of 13 amino acids. The CDR3 DNA reads TGTGCCAGCAGACTCAGGGGGTACACTGAAGCTTTCTTT. This codes for CASRLRGYTEAFF.

The V call is TRBV7-2, the J call TRBJ2-5; D is ambiguous. Trimming shortened V by 3 bases and J by 5 bases, and 10 bases separated the two germline ends. The CDR3 is 13 residues long. Germline loops: CDR1 SGHTA, CDR2 FQGNSA. As DNA, the CDR3 is TGTGCCAGCAGCTTTAATCGGTATGAGACCCAGTACTTC. It codes for CASSFNRYETQYF.

The gene calls are TRBV19 and TRBJ1-5; unclear D gene. V lost 5 bases, J lost 5 bases, and 13 bases lay in between. The CDR3 is 14 residues long. Per the germline V gene, CDR1 is LNHDA and CDR2 is SQIVND (reference sequence). CDR3 coding DNA: TGTGCCAGTAGTCTAGGTGGCGGCGATCAGCCCCAGCATTTT. Its protein is CASSLGGGDQPQHF.

The rearrangement uses TRBV11-2 and TRBJ1-5; D unclear. The CDR3 totals 13 residues. Germline-derived CDR1 and CDR2 are SGHAT and FQNNGV. V was trimmed by 2 bases and J by 0 bases, leaving 2 bases between them. CDR3 residues: CASSLHSNQPQHF. Written as DNA, the CDR3 is TGTGCCAGCAGCTTACATAGCAATCAGCCCCAGCATTTT.

This clone has a single count. The chain carries TRBV4-1 and TRBJ2-2, with 10 positions matching TRBD2. Germline CDR1 and CDR2: MGHRA and YSYEKL. V was pared by 1 base and J by 4 bases, with 9 bases of the junction left unmatched. This CDR3 has 18 amino acids. Here the CDR3 reads CASSQVVWQRGGTGELFF. The CDR3 region has the DNA TGCGCCAGCAGCCAAGTAGTATGGCAGCGGGGGGGCACCGGGGAGCTGTTTTTT.

The genes are TRBV3-1 (or the pseudogene TRBV3-2) and TRBJ1-4, with TRBD1 matching over 7 bases. V was pared by 6 bases and J by 5 bases, with 6 bases of the junction left unmatched. CDR1 and CDR2 from the germline V gene are LGHDT and YNNKEL (reference sequence). CDR3 length equals 14 residues. The DNA of the CDR3 is TGTGCCAGCAGACTTAGAGGGGGCAATGAAAAACTGTTTTTT. The encoded protein is CASRLRGGNEKLFF.

The table lists this clone with a count of one. The chain combines TRBV7-2 with TRBJ2-5; TRBD2 agrees at 7 bases. Trimming cost V 0 bases and J 1 base; bases outside gene matches: 8. Germline CDR1 SGHTA, CDR2 FQGNSA. CDR3 length: 17 amino acids. CDR3 sequence (DNA): TGTGCCAGCAGCTTAGCAGGCAGCGGGGCCGGCCAAGAGACCCAGTACTTC. Protein sequence: CASSLAGSGAGQETQYF.

The chain links TRBV28 to TRBJ2-1, with 8 bases aligning to TRBD2. From germline, CDR1 is MDHEN and CDR2 SYDVKM. This CDR3 is built from 14 residues. V lost 3 bases and J lost 7; bases outside the gene matches: 5. The DNA of the CDR3 is TGTGCCAGCAGTTTCCCCGGGGGGGTGAATGAGCAGTTCTTC. Encoded protein: CASSFPGGVNEQFF.

This clone has only one observation. The rearrangement joins TRBV3-1 (or the pseudogene TRBV3-2) to TRBJ1-1; D uncertain. CDR3 length: 15 residues. The germline V gene encodes CDR1 LGHDT and CDR2 YNNKEL (reference sequence). The V gene lost 4 bases and the J gene lost 0 bases, with 12 bases spanning the gap. The DNA of the CDR3 is TGTGCCAGCAGCCGAGGAGTTTACATGAACACTGAAGCTTTCTTT. It codes for CASSRGVYMNTEAFF.

In this sample, this clone turned up a few times. This chain joins TRBV7-2 and TRBJ1-2; D gene unclear. Per germline, CDR1 SGHTA and CDR2 FQGNSA. Trimming pared 4 bases from V and 6 bases from J, leaving 15 bases between. There are 14 residues in the CDR3. CDR3 amino acids: CASSSLRHGDGYTF. CDR3 in DNA: TGTGCCAGCAGCTCGTTGCGGCACGGCGATGGCTACACCTTC.

Only a few counts were recorded for this clone. V is TRBV6-5 and J is TRBJ1-6, with 8 nucleotides matching TRBD1. Germline lookup yields CDR1 MNHEY and CDR2 SVGAGI. This CDR3 is built from 15 residues. Trimming at V came to 6 bases and at J to 10 bases, leaving 11 bases not matched to a gene. The CDR3 DNA is TGTGCCAGCAGGGACAGGGCTGAGGTCAGCTCACCCCTCCACTTT. Encoded protein: CASRDRAEVSSPLHF.

The chain joins TRBV5-4 to TRBJ2-7; D perhaps matches TRBD2 (6 bases). Per the germline V gene, CDR1 is SGHNT and CDR2 is YYREEE (reference sequence). The CDR3 totals 15 residues. V was trimmed by 5 bases and J by 3 bases, leaving 18 bases between them. CDR3 loop: CASSPLRGGVYEQYF. In DNA form, the CDR3 reads TGTGCCAGCAGTCCCCTGAGGGGCGGGGTCTACGAGCAGTACTTC. Full variable domain (remainder filled in from reference TRBV5-4 and TRBJ2-7): ETGVTQSPTHLIKTRGQQVTLRCSSQSGHNTVSWYQQALGQGPQFIFQYYREEENGRGNFPPRFSGLQFPNYSSELNVNALELDDSALYLCASSPLRGGVYEQYFGPGTRLTVT.

The V gene is TRBV4-1, the J gene TRBJ2-1, with 8 bases that match TRBD1. Germline loops: CDR1 MGHRA, CDR2 YSYEKL. V shed 4 bases, J shed 6 bases, and the junction held 11 bases outside the gene matches. CDR3 size: 16 residues. CDR3 nucleotides: TGCGCCAGCAGCCGCGACGTTCACAGGGGGAGCAATGAGCAGTTCTTC. This codes for CASSRDVHRGSNEQFF.